This entry lists 32 T cell receptor beta chains sequenced from one sample in a study of control samples from healthy donors and cancer patients. Repertoires were generated with immunoSEQ multiplex PCR, while TCRdb's copy carries only in-frame clones and drops some. Here the sample spans 100,000 to 150,000 clones, approximately 84% being singletons. The sample consisted of blood. These receptors were obtained from a man aged 18-30 years in good health.

The rearrangement joins TRBV30 to TRBJ1-1, with D tentatively TRBD1 (5 bases). Germline assignment: CDR1 GTSNPN and CDR2 SVGIG (reference sequence). V lost 1 base, J lost 0 bases, and 9 bases lay in between. The CDR3 is 14 amino acids. The CDR3 sequence is CAWSGGTVNTEAFF. The CDR3 DNA sequence: TGTGCCTGGAGTGGCGGGACGGTGAACACTGAAGCTTTCTTT. Combining the CDR3 with reference TRBV30 and TRBJ1-1 gives the whole variable domain SQTIHQWPATLVQPVGSPLSLECTVEGTSNPNLYWYRQAAGRGLQLLFYSVGIGQISSEVPQNLSASRPQDRQFILSSKKLLLSDSGFYLCAWSGGTVNTEAFFGQGTRLTVV.

Only one count was recorded for this clone. V usage is TRBV28 and J usage is TRBJ2-7; 8 bases are shared with TRBD1. This CDR3 spans 14 amino acids. V was clipped by 5 bases and J by 5 bases; unmatched bases: 8. Germline V CDR1 and CDR2: MDHEN, SYDVKM. CDR3 protein: CASSLTGATNEQYF. CDR3 DNA: TGTGCCAGCAGTCTGACAGGGGCGACAAACGAGCAGTACTTC. Complete variable domain (other parts from reference TRBV28 and TRBJ2-7): DVKVTQSSRYLVKRTGEKVFLECVQDMDHENMFWYRQDPGLGLRLIYFSYDVKMKEKGDIPEGYSVSREKKERFSLILESASTNQTSMYLCASSLTGATNEQYFGPGTRLTVT.

This clone was observed once. One end of the junction varies from germline; a read error may be responsible. The rearrangement uses TRBV12-3 or TRBV12-4 and TRBJ2-1; TRBD2 matches 12 bases. The CDR3 contains 11 residues. CDR3 sequence: CASSLAGGGFF. The CDR3 DNA follows: TGTGCCAGCAGTCTAGCGGGAGGGGGGTTCTTC.

About this clone itself: A read error may account for a junction end that differs from germline. This chain connects TRBV7-7 to TRBJ2-5; maybe TRBD1 (6 bases). The CDR3 spans 15 residues. The germline V gene encodes CDR1 SSHAT and CDR2 FNYEAQ (reference sequence). The CDR3 sequence: CASSLSQGTQETQYF. CDR3 DNA: TGTGCTAGCAGCTTATCTCAGGGGACCCAAGAGACCCAGTACTTC. The full variable domain, completed using reference TRBV7-7 and TRBJ2-5, is GAGVSQSPRYKVTKRGQDVTLRCDPISSHATLYWYQQALGQGPEFLTYFNYEAQPDKSGLPSDRFSAERPEGSISTLTIQRTEQRDSAMYRCASSLSQGTQETQYFGPGTRLLVL.

V is TRBV5-1 and J is TRBJ1-1, with 8 bases fitting TRBD1. With 3 bases clipped from V and 6 bases from J, the junction kept 16 bases outside the gene matches. The germline gives CDR1 SGHRS, CDR2 YFSETQ. The CDR3 sequence is 17 residues long. The CDR3 nucleotides read TGCGCCAGCAGCTCCGGACAGGGTAGTTTTGGTGTGGCTGAAGCTTTCTTT. Translating gives CASSSGQGSFGVAEAFF.

The chain joins TRBV7-2 to TRBJ2-5; 7 nucleotides match TRBD2. Per germline, CDR1 SGHTA and CDR2 FQGNSA. With 3 bases clipped from V and 5 bases from J, the junction kept 6 bases outside the gene matches. The CDR3 is 14 residues long. CDR3 nucleotide sequence: TGTGCCAGCAGCTTTCGTCCCGGGGGGGAGACCCAGTACTTC. It encodes CASSFRPGGETQYF. Using reference TRBV7-2 and TRBJ2-5 for the parts outside the CDR3, the full variable domain is GAGVSQSPSNKVTEKGKDVELRCDPISGHTALYWYRQSLGQGLEFLIYFQGNSAPDKSGLPSDRFSAERTGGSVSTLTIQRTQQEDSAVYLCASSFRPGGETQYFGPGTRLLVL.

The rearrangement links TRBV9 to TRBJ2-2; the D gene is possibly TRBD2 (5 bases). Looked up from germline, CDR1 is SGDLS and CDR2 is YYNGEE. Trimming took off 4 bases at V and 1 base at J, with 11 bases between the two ends. The CDR3 totals 15 residues. Here the CDR3 reads CASSSGLLNTGELFF. In DNA, the CDR3 is TGTGCCAGCAGCTCAGGACTCCTGAACACCGGGGAGCTGTTTTTT.

In DNA, the CDR3 is TGTGCCAGCAGCCAGGGGGGGGCTAGCGGTAGCACAGATACGCAGTATTTT. Its protein product is CASSQGGASGSTDTQYF. V usage is TRBV3-1 (or the pseudogene TRBV3-2) and J usage is TRBJ2-3; weak D call: TRBD2 (7 bases). Trimming removed 3 bases from V and 0 bases from J, with 16 bases in between. The CDR3 extends over 17 amino acids. Germline V gene data show CDR1 as LGHDT and CDR2 as YNNKEL (reference sequence).

This rearrangement joins TRBV28 to TRBJ1-4, with D possibly matching TRBD1 (5 bases). The V gene lost 7 bases and the J gene lost 8 bases, with 20 bases spanning the gap. The CDR3 covers 15 residues. Germline CDR1 is MDHEN and CDR2 is SYDVKM. The CDR3 nucleotides are TGTGCCAGCAACGATCCGAAGGGGAGTTGGGAAAAACTGTTTTTT. Its translation is CASNDPKGSWEKLFF.

This chain uses TRBV19 with TRBJ1-5; no reliable D call. Trimming removed 7 bases from V and 7 bases from J, with 14 bases in between. The germline V gene encodes CDR1 LNHDA and CDR2 SQIVND (reference sequence). The CDR3 covers 13 residues. The CDR3 here is CASKGRGAQPQHF. The CDR3 region has the DNA TGTGCCAGTAAGGGCCGGGGAGCACAGCCCCAGCATTTT.

Here the CDR3 DNA reads TGTGCCAGCAGCCCGGACAGGGAGAATTCACCCCTCCACTTT. Translating it yields CASSPDRENSPLHF. This rearrangement joins TRBV2 to TRBJ1-6; 8 bases align to TRBD1. The germline gives CDR1 SNHLY, CDR2 FYNNEI. The CDR3 sequence is 14 residues long. Trimming at V came to 6 bases and at J to 7 bases, leaving 5 bases not matched to a gene.

J is TRBJ2-1 and V is TRBV6-5; TRBD2 matches 7 bases. V shed 6 bases and J 7 bases; nucleotides not matched to a gene: 9. The CDR3 is 14 amino acids. Germline CDR1 reads MNHEY; CDR2 reads SVGAGI. This CDR3 is CASSLADWGNEQFF. Here the CDR3 DNA reads TGTGCCAGCAGCCTAGCGGATTGGGGGAATGAGCAGTTCTTC.

The chain uses TRBV3-1 (or the pseudogene TRBV3-2) and TRBJ2-2, with 7 bases that match TRBD1. CDR3 length equals 15 residues. V shed 0 bases and J 4 bases; nucleotides not matched to a gene: 2. Looked up from germline, CDR1 is LGHDT and CDR2 is YNNKEL (reference sequence). CDR3 loop: CASSQDGTATGELFF. In DNA form, the CDR3 reads TGTGCCAGCAGCCAAGATGGGACAGCCACCGGGGAGCTGTTTTTT.

The V call is TRBV11-1, the J call TRBJ2-1; D gene uncertain. Germline loops: CDR1 SGHAT, CDR2 FQDESV (reference sequence). This CDR3 comprises 12 residues. Trimming stripped 8 bases from V and 10 bases from J, with 15 bases between. CDR3 residues: CASRRELGEQFF. The CDR3 coding sequence is TGTGCCAGCCGTAGGGAATTAGGGGAGCAGTTCTTC.

The chain uses TRBV19 and TRBJ2-3; D unclear. This CDR3 spans 13 amino acids. Deletions cut 1 base from V and 4 bases from J, with 6 bases between. Germline CDR1 LNHDA, CDR2 SQIVND (reference sequence). CDR3 nucleotide sequence: TGTGCCAGTAGTATAGGTGGTTCAGATACGCAGTATTTT. Its protein is CASSIGGSDTQYF.

As for this clone: A junction boundary mismatches the germline segment, possibly from a read error. V and J are TRBV6-5 and TRBJ1-5; perhaps TRBD1 as D (6 bases). Germline assignment: CDR1 MNHEY and CDR2 SVGAGI. The CDR3 runs to 15 residues. CDR3 region: CTMGAGAYTNQPQHF. Here the CDR3 DNA reads TGCACCATGGGGGCCGGCGCTTATACGAATCAGCCCCAGCATTTT.

This chain links TRBV5-1 with TRBJ1-1; maybe TRBD1 (6 bases). Trimming cost V 4 bases and J 4 bases, with 14 bases left between them. The length of the CDR3 is 14 residues. Germline CDR1 and CDR2: SGHRS and YFSETQ. The CDR3 reads CASSLGARGTEAFF. Here the CDR3 DNA reads TGCGCCAGCAGCCTGGGGGCGCGGGGCACTGAAGCTTTCTTT.

V usage is TRBV9 and J usage is TRBJ2-2; 8 bases map to TRBD2. Germline lookup yields CDR1 SGDLS and CDR2 YYNGEE. The CDR3 sequence is 17 residues long. Trimming at V came to 0 bases and at J to 1 base, leaving 5 bases not matched to a gene. The CDR3 DNA reads as TGTGCCAGCAGCGTAGTTTCCCTAGCGGGGAACACCGGGGAGCTGTTTTTT. Translating gives CASSVVSLAGNTGELFF.

This rearrangement joins TRBV9 to TRBJ2-7; 7 positions match TRBD1. CDR3 length equals 15 residues. Germline CDR1 is SGDLS and CDR2 is YYNGEE. Trimming cost V 0 bases and J 3 bases; bases outside gene matches: 6. The CDR3 DNA reads TGTGCCAGCAGCGTAGGGACAGGAAGGAACTACGAGCAGTACTTC. It is translated as CASSVGTGRNYEQYF.

The table lists this clone with a count of one. The chain has TRBV11-3 and TRBJ2-1, with D possibly called TRBD1 or TRBD2 (5 bases each). CDR3 size: 15 residues. Germline V gene sequence: CDR1 SGHNT, CDR2 YENEEA. V was pared by 5 bases and J by 6 bases, with 17 bases between. CDR3 residues: CASSGGDRGGNEQFF. The CDR3 bases are TGTGCCAGCAGCGGAGGAGACAGAGGTGGCAATGAGCAGTTCTTC.

The chain uses TRBV7-7 and TRBJ2-1; 9 bases agree with TRBD2. The V segment lost 5 bases and the J segment 10 bases; nucleotides outside the gene matches: 15. Germline V gene lookup returns CDR1 SSHAT and CDR2 FNYEAQ (reference sequence). The CDR3 spans 16 residues. The CDR3 nucleotides are TGTGCCAGCAGCCGAAGCCTAGCGGGACCGTTCGGAGAGCAGTTCTTC. This sequence encodes CASSRSLAGPFGEQFF.

V and J are TRBV5-1 and TRBJ2-7; tentatively, D is TRBD1 (5 bases). Trimming cost V 1 base and J 5 bases, with 10 bases left between them. Germline CDR1 and CDR2: SGHRS and YFSETQ. The CDR3 length is 13 residues. CDR3 protein: CASSLSPGNEQYF. CDR3 DNA sequence: TGCGCCAGCAGCTTGAGTCCAGGGAACGAGCAGTACTTC.

V usage is TRBV27 and J usage is TRBJ1-5; D may be TRBD1 (6 bases). The length of the CDR3 is 13 residues. Trimming removed 6 bases at V and 2 bases at J, with 8 bases between. Germline V gene lookup returns CDR1 MNHEY and CDR2 SMNVEV (reference sequence). Here the CDR3 DNA reads TGTGCCAGCAGGGGGACACGCAATCAGCCCCAGCATTTT. Translating gives CASRGTRNQPQHF.

The V call is TRBV28, the J call TRBJ2-7, with D uncertain. The length of the CDR3 is 15 residues. V lost 7 bases and J 4 bases, leaving 20 bases between the germline ends. The germline gives CDR1 MDHEN, CDR2 SYDVKM. In DNA form, the CDR3 reads TGTGCCAGCATATTGATCGCCGCCAACACTTACGAGCAGTACTTC. It translates to CASILIAANTYEQYF.

The chain recombines TRBV6-5 with TRBJ1-1; 9 nucleotides agree with TRBD1. V was pared by 6 bases and J by 5 bases, with 4 bases of the junction left unmatched. The CDR3 loop spans 13 amino acids. CDR1 and CDR2 (germline): MNHEY, SVGAGI. The CDR3 DNA follows: TGTGCCAGCAGACGACAGGGGGGGACTGAAGCTTTCTTT. Translating it yields CASRRQGGTEAFF.

This rearrangement joins TRBV9 to TRBJ1-2; 7 bases agree with TRBD1. Germline lookup yields CDR1 SGDLS and CDR2 YYNGEE. V lost 2 bases to trimming and J lost 8 bases; unmatched junction nucleotides: 15. The CDR3 covers 16 residues. The CDR3 protein is CASSVGDSQDVLGYTF. CDR3 DNA sequence: TGTGCCAGCAGCGTGGGGGACAGCCAGGACGTCTTGGGCTACACCTTC. Variable domain in full (rest from reference TRBV9 and TRBJ1-2): DSGVTQTPKHLITATGQRVTLRCSPRSGDLSVYWYQQSLDQGLQFLIQYYNGEERAKGNILERFSAQQFPDLHSELNLSSLELGDSALYFCASSVGDSQDVLGYTFGSGTRLTVV.

The V and J genes are TRBV7-6 and TRBJ2-7; 10 bases agree with TRBD1. The trim removed 6 bases at V and 3 bases at J, leaving 8 bases unmatched. Germline values: CDR1 SGHVS, CDR2 FNYEAQ. This CDR3 has 15 residues. The CDR3 loop is CASSSRTGGSYEQYF. The CDR3 DNA reads as TGTGCCAGCAGTTCCAGGACAGGGGGGAGCTACGAGCAGTACTTC.

This chain links TRBV5-1 with TRBJ2-7; 7 positions match TRBD2. The trim removed 5 bases at V and 0 bases at J, leaving 5 bases unmatched. This CDR3 has 14 residues. Germline V gene data show CDR1 as SGHRS and CDR2 as YFSETQ. The CDR3 bases are TGCGCCAGCAGACCACTAGCGAACTCCTACGAGCAGTACTTC. Its protein product is CASRPLANSYEQYF.

The chain's CDR3 is CASSVASYGEQFF. CDR3 nucleotides: TGTGCCAGCAGCGTAGCCAGCTACGGTGAGCAGTTCTTC. This sequence joins TRBV9 and TRBJ2-1, with D unclear. Trimming took 0 bases from V and 9 from J, leaving 10 bases between them. The CDR3 contains 13 residues. From germline, CDR1 is SGDLS and CDR2 YYNGEE.

The V gene is TRBV7-9, the J gene TRBJ2-3; the D is unclear. Trimming pared 2 bases from V and 2 bases from J, leaving 17 bases between. The CDR3 covers 17 residues. CDR1 SEHNR and CDR2 FQNEAQ come from the germline V gene (reference sequence). CDR3 DNA sequence: TGTGCCAGCAGCTTAACCCCACTAAGAGAGGCCACAGATACGCAGTATTTT. Translation gives CASSLTPLREATDTQYF.

This clone was found a few times. The CDR3 reads CASSLDRAYEQYF. The CDR3, as DNA: TGTGCCAGCAGCCTGGACAGGGCGTACGAGCAGTACTTC. This chain connects TRBV5-4 to TRBJ2-7; TRBD1 agrees at 8 bases. Per the germline V gene, CDR1 is SGHNT and CDR2 is YYREEE (reference sequence). The CDR3 loop spans 13 amino acids. V lost 4 bases and J lost 4; bases outside the gene matches: 4. The variable domain in full, completed from reference TRBV5-4 and TRBJ2-7, reads ETGVTQSPTHLIKTRGQQVTLRCSSQSGHNTVSWYQQALGQGPQFIFQYYREEENGRGNFPPRFSGLQFPNYSSELNVNALELDDSALYLCASSLDRAYEQYFGPGTRLTVT.

The CDR3 region has the DNA TGTGCCACATTAGGACGGTTCCAATTCCAAGAGACCCAGTACTTC. Translated: CATLGRFQFQETQYF. The genes are TRBV18 and TRBJ2-5; D remains unclear. V lost 10 bases and J 1 base, leaving 19 bases between the germline ends. The CDR3 totals 15 residues. Germline CDR1 reads KGHSH; CDR2 reads LQKENI.